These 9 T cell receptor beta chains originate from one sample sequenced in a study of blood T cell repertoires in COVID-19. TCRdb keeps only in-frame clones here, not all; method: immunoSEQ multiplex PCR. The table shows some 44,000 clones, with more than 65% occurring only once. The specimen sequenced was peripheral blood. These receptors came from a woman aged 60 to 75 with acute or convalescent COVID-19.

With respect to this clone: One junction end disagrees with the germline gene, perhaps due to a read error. The CDR3 sequence is CASSGDSTDTQYF. CDR3 nucleotide sequence: TGTGCCAGCAGTGGGGACAGCACAGATACACAGTATTTT. The rearrangement joins TRBV2 to TRBJ2-3, with 7 bases lining up with TRBD1. The CDR3 totals 13 residues. In germline, CDR1 is SNHLY, CDR2 FYNNEI.

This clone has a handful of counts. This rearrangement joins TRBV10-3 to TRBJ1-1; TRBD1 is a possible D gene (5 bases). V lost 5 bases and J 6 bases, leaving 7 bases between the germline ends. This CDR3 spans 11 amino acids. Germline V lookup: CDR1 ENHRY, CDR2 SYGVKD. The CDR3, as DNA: TGTGCCATCAGTCAGGGTTCTGAAGCTTTCTTT. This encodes CAISQGSEAFF.

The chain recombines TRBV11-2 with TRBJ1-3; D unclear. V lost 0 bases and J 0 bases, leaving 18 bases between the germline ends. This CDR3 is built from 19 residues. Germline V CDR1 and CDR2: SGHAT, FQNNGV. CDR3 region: CASSLDARPPAFSGNTIYF. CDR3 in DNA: TGTGCCAGCAGCTTAGACGCCAGGCCCCCAGCCTTCTCTGGAAACACCATATATTTT.

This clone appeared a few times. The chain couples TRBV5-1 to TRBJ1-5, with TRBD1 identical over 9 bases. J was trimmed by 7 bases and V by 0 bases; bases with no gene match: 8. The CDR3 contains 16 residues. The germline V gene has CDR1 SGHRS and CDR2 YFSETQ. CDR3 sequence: CASSLEVTGGGQPQHF. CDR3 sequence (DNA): TGCGCCAGCAGCTTGGAAGTAACAGGGGGCGGGCAGCCCCAGCATTTT.

The CDR3 region has the DNA TGTGCCAGCAGGGACAGCCTCGGAGCTTTCTTT. Protein product: CASRDSLGAFF. The chain links TRBV6-5 to TRBJ1-1; TRBD1 might be the D (6 bases). The CDR3 runs to 11 residues. V was trimmed by 6 bases and J by 10 bases, leaving 12 bases between them. CDR1 MNHEY and CDR2 SVGAGI come from the germline V gene.

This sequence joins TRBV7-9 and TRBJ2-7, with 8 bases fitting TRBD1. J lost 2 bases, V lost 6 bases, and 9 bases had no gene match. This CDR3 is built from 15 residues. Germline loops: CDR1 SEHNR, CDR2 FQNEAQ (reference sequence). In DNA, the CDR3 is TGTGCCAGCAGTAGCCGGGACAGGTCTACCTACGAGCAGTACTTC. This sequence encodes CASSSRDRSTYEQYF.

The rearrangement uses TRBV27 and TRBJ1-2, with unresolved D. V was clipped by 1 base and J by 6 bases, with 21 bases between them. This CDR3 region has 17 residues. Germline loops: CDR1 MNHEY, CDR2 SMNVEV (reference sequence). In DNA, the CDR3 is TGTGCCAGCAGTTTATATTACAGACCTGATGTAGGCAATGGCTACACCTTC. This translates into CASSLYYRPDVGNGYTF.

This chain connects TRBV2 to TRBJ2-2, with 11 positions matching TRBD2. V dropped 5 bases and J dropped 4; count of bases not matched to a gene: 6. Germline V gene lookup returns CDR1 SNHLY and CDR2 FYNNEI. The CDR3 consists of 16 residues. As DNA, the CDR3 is TGTGCCAGCAGTCCACTAGCGGGGGCCGTCACCGGGGAGCTGTTTTTT. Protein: CASSPLAGAVTGELFF.

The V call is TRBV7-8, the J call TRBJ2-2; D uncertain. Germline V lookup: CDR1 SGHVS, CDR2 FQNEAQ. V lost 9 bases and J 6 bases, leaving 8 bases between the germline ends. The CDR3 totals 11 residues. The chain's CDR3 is CASPTPGELFF. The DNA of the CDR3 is TGTGCCAGTCCGACTCCCGGGGAGCTGTTTTTT.